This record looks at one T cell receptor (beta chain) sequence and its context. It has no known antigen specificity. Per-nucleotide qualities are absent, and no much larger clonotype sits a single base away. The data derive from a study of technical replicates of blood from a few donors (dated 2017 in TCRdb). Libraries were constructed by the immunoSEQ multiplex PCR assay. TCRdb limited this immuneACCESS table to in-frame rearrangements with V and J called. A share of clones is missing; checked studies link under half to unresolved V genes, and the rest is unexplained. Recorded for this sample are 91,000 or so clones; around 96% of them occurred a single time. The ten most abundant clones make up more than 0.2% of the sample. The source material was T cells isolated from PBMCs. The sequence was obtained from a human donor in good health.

The DNA sequence is TGTGCCAGCAGTTTAAGGCAGGGGGTAGGTTTGGAGCTGTTTTTT. The encoded protein is CASSLRQGVGLELFF. The sequence joins TRBV27 to TRBJ2-2; 7 bases in the middle match TRBD1. According to the germline V gene (reference sequence), CDR1 reads MNHEY and CDR2 reads SMNVEV. The CDR3 sequence holds 15 residues, the cysteine and phenylalanine included. The only DNA kept is the CDR3, 45 bases in frame from the first base. V ends up 2 bases short and J 10 bases short, with an unmatched junction base count of 10.